This is a list of T cell receptor beta chains from one sample in a study of shared clonotypes between healthy human individuals. Measured with immunoSEQ multiplex PCR; TCRdb has only the in-frame clones, and not every one. The table lists millions of clones, less than 95% of them singletons. The sample consisted of naive CD8+ T cells sorted from blood. The receptors were gathered from a man younger than 35 in good health. Both conserved end residues are part of each CDR3. Each record gives: V gene, J gene, D gene, CDR3 length, clone size, CDR3 DNA, CDR3 protein. D genes are given only for firm matches. Where a row states a size, it is once, few, many or the class of an expanded clone; other rows omit it.

>TRBV10-3|TRBJ1-2|TRBD1|14|NA
TGTGCCATCAGCCCAGGGGGGGGCGCATATGGCTACACCTTC
CAISPGGGAYGYTF
>TRBV7-8|TRBJ1-6|NA|14|NA
TGTGCCAGCAGCCTAGGAGGGGATCTTTGGCCCCTCCACTTT
CASSLGGDLWPLHF
>TRBV5-6|TRBJ2-7|TRBD2|17|NA
TGTGCCAGCATCCACGCAACTAGCGGGGGAAAATCCTACGAGCAGTACTTC
CASIHATSGGKSYEQYF
>TRBV6-1|TRBJ2-5|TRBD2|16|NA
TGTGCCAGCAGTGAAGGGGAGGGAGGCGTCCAAGAGACCCAGTACTTC
CASSEGEGGVQETQYF
>TRBV6-1|TRBJ2-5|NA|12|NA
TGTGCCAGCAGTGAAGGGAGGGAGACCCAGTACTTC
CASSEGRETQYF
>TRBV11-2|TRBJ2-3|NA|13|NA
TGTGCCAGCAGCTCGGAGCCGGCAGATACGCAGTATTTT
CASSSEPADTQYF
>TRBV7-9|TRBJ1-2|NA|14|NA
TGTGCCAGCAGCCCCAGCCAGGGGATCTATGGCTACACCTTC
CASSPSQGIYGYTF
>TRBV5-1|TRBJ2-3|TRBD2|15|once
TGCGCCAGCACCCGACTAGCGGGAACGGCAGATACGCAGTATTTT
CASTRLAGTADTQYF
>TRBV4-1|TRBJ2-7|NA|16|NA
TGCGCCAGCAGCCAAGGGAGGTTTGGACAGTACTACGAGCAGTACTTC
CASSQGRFGQYYEQYF
>TRBV29-1|TRBJ2-7|NA|10|NA
TGCAGCGTTGGCAGGGATGAGCAGTACTTC
CSVGRDEQYF
>TRBV5-6|TRBJ2-3|NA|15|NA
TGTGCCAGCAGCTTGGATAGGGTTAGCACAGATACGCAGTATTTT
CASSLDRVSTDTQYF
>TRBV14|TRBJ2-7|NA|15|NA
TGTGCCAGCAGCCCCGTAAGGGGCTGGTCCTACGAGCAGTACTTC
CASSPVRGWSYEQYF
>TRBV2|TRBJ2-5|TRBD2|15|NA
TGTGCCAGCAGTAAAGCGGGGGCGACCCAAGAGACCCAGTACTTC
CASSKAGATQETQYF
>TRBV5-1|TRBJ1-2|NA|14|NA
TGCGCCAGCAGCTTCCTCGGGGGGGCCGACGGCTACACCTTC
CASSFLGGADGYTF
>TRBV6-1|TRBJ2-7|NA|14|NA
TGTGCCAGCAGTCCCGGTCAGGGAACCTACGAGCAGTACTTC
CASSPGQGTYEQYF
>TRBV2|TRBJ1-2|NA|13|NA
TGTGCCAGCAGGGAGGGGGTAAACTATGGCTACACCTTC
CASREGVNYGYTF
>TRBV4-1|TRBJ2-7|TRBD1|16|NA
TGCGCCAGCAGCCAAGGACCGGGACAGAGCTCCTACGAGCAGTACTTC
CASSQGPGQSSYEQYF
>TRBV27|TRBJ2-1|NA|12|NA
TGTGCCAGCAGTTTACGGGGAGATGAGCAGTTCTTC
CASSLRGDEQFF
>TRBV19|TRBJ2-1|NA|13|NA
TGTGCCAGTAGTATAGGATCCTACAATGAGCAGTTCTTC
CASSIGSYNEQFF
>TRBV6-5|TRBJ2-5|NA|16|NA
TGTGCCAGCAGTTACTCTTCGGCGGACCTCCAAGAGACCCAGTACTTC
CASSYSSADLQETQYF
>TRBV13|TRBJ2-5|TRBD1|17|NA
TGTGCCAGCAGCTTAGAGAGGGGGCAGGGGGATAATTGGACCCAGTACTTC
CASSLERGQGDNWTQYF
>TRBV27|TRBJ2-1|NA|13|NA
TGTGCCAGCAGTTTAGGAATCTACAATGAGCAGTTCTTC
CASSLGIYNEQFF
>TRBV11-2|TRBJ1-1|NA|17|NA
TGTGCCAGCAGCTTAGAACAGGACGGAATAGGCAACACTGAAGCTTTCTTT
CASSLEQDGIGNTEAFF
>TRBV5-1|TRBJ2-1|TRBD1|14|NA
TGCGCCAGCAGCTGGACAGGGGAGGGCAATGAGCAGTTCTTC
CASSWTGEGNEQFF
>TRBV4-1|TRBJ2-5|TRBD2|15|NA
TGCGCCAGCAGCCAGGGACTAGCGGGGGGTGAGACCCAGTACTTC
CASSQGLAGGETQYF
>TRBV7-9|TRBJ1-3|NA|14|NA
TGTGCCAGCAGCTTAGCCCCCACAGGAAACACCATATATTTT
CASSLAPTGNTIYF
>TRBV5-1|TRBJ1-3|NA|16|NA
TGCGCCAGCAGCTCCGACACCGAAGGGGCTGGAAACACCATATATTTT
CASSSDTEGAGNTIYF
>TRBV9|TRBJ1-6|NA|13|NA
TGTGCCAGCAGCGCCTGGGATAATTCACCCCTCCACTTT
CASSAWDNSPLHF
>TRBV13|TRBJ1-2|NA|14|few
TGTGCCAGCAGCTTACAGGCCGCAGGGACCTCCTACACCTTC
CASSLQAAGTSYTF
>TRBV7-9|TRBJ2-7|NA|13|NA
TGTGCCAGCAGCCTGGATGGCTTATACGAGCAGTACTTC
CASSLDGLYEQYF
>TRBV10-3|TRBJ1-5|NA|14|NA
TGTGCCATCAGCGGAGAGGGGCACAATCAGCCCCAGCATTTT
CAISGEGHNQPQHF
>TRBV6-5|TRBJ2-3|TRBD2|15|NA
TGTGCCAGCAGTTACGGGCGGGAGGCAACAGATACGCAGTATTTT
CASSYGREATDTQYF
>TRBV28|TRBJ1-3|NA|13|NA
TGTGCCAGCAGTTTTAGGCAGGGACACACCATATATTTT
CASSFRQGHTIYF
>TRBV7-9|TRBJ1-5|NA|14|NA
TGTGCCAGCAGCTTAGGGCAGAGCAATCAGCCCCAGCATTTT
CASSLGQSNQPQHF
>TRBV5-6|TRBJ2-3|NA|13|NA
TGTGCCAGCAGCGATGGGAGCGCAGATACGCAGTATTTT
CASSDGSADTQYF
>TRBV5-4|TRBJ2-7|TRBD2|14|NA
TGTGCCAGCAGCGGAGAGGGACTAGCCTACGAGCAGTACTTC
CASSGEGLAYEQYF